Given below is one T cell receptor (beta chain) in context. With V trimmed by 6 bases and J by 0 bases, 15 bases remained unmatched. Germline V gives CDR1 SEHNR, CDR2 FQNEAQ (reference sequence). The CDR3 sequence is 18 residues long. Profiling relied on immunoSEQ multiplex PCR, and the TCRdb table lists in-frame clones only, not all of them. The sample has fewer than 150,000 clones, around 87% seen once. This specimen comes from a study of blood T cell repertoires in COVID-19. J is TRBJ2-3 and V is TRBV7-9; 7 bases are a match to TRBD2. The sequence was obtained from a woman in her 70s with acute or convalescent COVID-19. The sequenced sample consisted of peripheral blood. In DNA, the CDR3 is TGTGCCAGCAGTCCGCGGGGGTTCCGCCGGGGAAGCACAGATACGCAGTATTTT. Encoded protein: CASSPRGFRRGSTDTQYF.